Each of the 4 T cell receptor beta chains below was sequenced from the same sample in a study of tumor-infiltrating lymphocytes in primary liver carcinoma (TCRdb year 2017). The instrument was an Illumina HiSeq 2500. A constant-region primer and ProtoScript II reverse transcriptase were used to reverse-transcribe TCRbeta-specific cDNA from roughly 0.5 ug total RNA. TCRbeta libraries were built with three nested multiplex PCR rounds, a slightly modified ARM-PCR procedure. Multiplex TRBV1-TRBV30 forward primers and a Cbeta reverse primer were used in the first two PCR rounds, each of which was run for approximately 9 cycles. TCRdb reanalyzed the raw reads on its own, using fastp at Q25 for trimming and MiXCR for clone calling, and kept in-frame beta chains. Merged by CDR3 protein, the rows form single entries marked with the most common genes and DNA. Present in this sample are 90,000 to 150,000 distinct CDR3 sequences, around 70% of which were seen just once. 8.1% of the sample belongs to the ten largest clones.

Total RNA and DNA were co-extracted from approximately 20-30 mg of bulk tissue with the AllPrep DNA/RNA mini kit, without cell sorting. The sequenced material came from tumor-adjacent normal liver tissue. These receptors all come from an older woman with primary liver carcinoma and hepatitis B virus infection.

A word on this clonotype: This CDR3 is missing its conserved last phenylalanine or tryptophan, likely due to a read error. The rearrangement uses TRBV5-6 and TRBJ1-2; unclear D gene. Germline CDR1 and CDR2: SGHDT and YYEEEE. This CDR3 region has 13 residues. The CDR3 sequence: CASNLRRDYGYTL. DNA for the CDR3: TGTGCCAGCAACTTGCGTCGGGACTATGGCTACACCTTA.

As to this clonotype: The junction does not match germline at one end; this may be a read error. J is TRBJ1-3 and V is TRBV28; D uncertain. The CDR3 totals 15 residues. Looked up from germline, CDR1 is MDHEN and CDR2 is SYDVKM. CDR3 bases: TGTGTCAGCAGTTTTATCGGGTTGTCTGGAAACACCATATACTTT. Translating gives CVSSFIGLSGNTIYF.

Notes on this clonotype: One junction end disagrees with the germline gene, perhaps due to a read error. This rearrangement joins TRBV11-1 to TRBJ1-1, with D tentatively TRBD1 (6 bases). Germline V gene sequence: CDR1 SGHAT, CDR2 FQDESV (reference sequence). This CDR3 is 14 amino acids long. This chain's CDR3 is CARSFGRGGVEAFF. CDR3 sequence (DNA): TGTGCCAGGAGCTTCGGCAGGGGAGGAGTTGAAGCTTTCTTT.

This chain connects TRBV18 to TRBJ1-3; D is perhaps TRBD1 (5 bases). This CDR3 comprises 14 residues. The germline V gene has CDR1 KGHSH and CDR2 LQKENI. With 8 bases removed from V and 1 base from J, the gap between germline ends came to 12 bases. The chain's CDR3 is CASTQVSSGNTIYF. CDR3 coding DNA: TGTGCCAGCACACAGGTATCATCTGGAAACACCATATATTTT.